This T cell receptor (beta chain) was profiled in a study of molecular identifiers for immune sequencing clone quantification. TCRdb re-called the PCR reads through MiXCR, storing one row per CDR3 protein. Of just under 650,000 distinct CDR3 sequences in the sample, roughly 21% are singletons; the top ten hold 0.7% to 1%. V dropped 6 bases and J dropped 7 bases, with 13 bases sitting between them. This CDR3 contains 13 residues. This clonotype was picked up a small number of times. Sequencing was carried out using naive CD8+ T cells from blood, with Jurkat cell RNA spiked in. The sample's subset: FACS-sorted CD8+CD4-CCR7+CD45RA+ naive T cells. This rearrangement joins TRBV12-3 or TRBV12-4 to TRBJ2-1; D perhaps matches TRBD2 (5 bases). This TCR was recovered from a human donor in good health. Some libraries in this study had Jurkat cell RNA spiked in. This chain's CDR3 is CASSQGLRNEQFF. The CDR3 coding sequence is TGTGCCAGCAGCCAAGGACTGAGAAATGAGCAGTTCTTC.